This entry concerns a single T cell receptor beta chain. Trimming cost V 5 bases and J 1 base; bases outside gene matches: 5. There are 15 residues in the CDR3. CDR1 and CDR2 from the germline V gene are KGHDR and SFDVKD. This specimen belongs to a study of T-cell memory formation after mild COVID-19. The authors produced TCR alpha and TCR beta cDNA libraries with sample barcodes and UMIs by 5'RACE using constant-segment primers. TCRdb fed the 5' RACE reads into MiXCR, producing one record per CDR3 protein. The table has some 250,000 distinct CDR3 sequences, 8% to 9.5% seen once. The material sequenced was PBMCs or a T cell subset sorted from them (not recorded which). This clonotype was sampled from a man aged 18-30 years who had mild COVID-19 (a few samples of this study predate the infection). Cell type and time point are not known. The chain combines TRBV24-1 with TRBJ2-5; 8 nucleotides align to TRBD2. CDR3 nucleotides: TGTGCCACCAGTGCTCGCGGGGGGTTCCAAGAGACCCAGTACTTC. Its translation: CATSARGGFQETQYF.